This T cell receptor beta chain was sequenced during a study of T cells in Graves' hyperthyroidism and ophthalmopathy. This clonotype was picked up a small number of times. Amplification of TCR beta CDR3 regions was performed using RNA transcripts as template. Carried out on the TCR CDR3, a first-round RT-PCR used the HTBI primer set. TCRdb reanalysed the multiplex PCR reads using MiXCR and keeps one entry per CDR3 protein. The sample contains a few hundred thousand distinct CDR3 sequences, around 25% of which appear only once. In germline, CDR1 is LNHDA, CDR2 SQIVND (reference sequence). V shed 6 bases and J 5 bases; nucleotides not matched to a gene: 2. This CDR3 region has 13 residues.

The TCR sequence derives from a man aged 50-59 years with Graves' hyperthyroidism. This chain joins TRBV19 and TRBJ1-5, with TRBD1 matching over 9 bases. Sequenced: blood. The CDR3 DNA is TGTGCCAGTAGGGACAGGGGAGATCAGCCCCAGCATTTT. This encodes CASRDRGDQPQHF.